Presented here are 10 T cell receptor beta chains from one specimen sequenced in a study of blood T cell repertoires in COVID-19. TCRdb's table, derived via immunoSEQ multiplex PCR, lists solely in-frame clones and lacks some. This sample yields roughly 100,000 clones, of which 75% to 90% are seen a single time; approximately 1.8% belongs to the top ten. Sequencing used peripheral blood. Every receptor here comes from a man older than 75 with acute or convalescent COVID-19.

This clone was recorded a few times. The J gene is TRBJ1-4, the V gene TRBV11-2; D remains ambiguous. Trimming shortened V by 1 base and J by 5 bases, and 5 bases separated the two germline ends. Germline-derived CDR1 and CDR2 are SGHAT and FQNNGV. The CDR3 length is 13 residues. The CDR3 sequence: CASSLVANEKLFF. The CDR3 coding sequence is TGTGCCAGCAGCTTAGTCGCGAATGAAAAACTGTTTTTT.

This sequence joins TRBV20-1 and TRBJ2-3; 7 bases align to TRBD1. V was clipped by 3 bases and J by 3 bases; unmatched bases: 9. Germline assignment: CDR1 DFQATT and CDR2 SNEGSKA (reference sequence). This CDR3 region has 15 residues. CDR3 DNA sequence: TGCAGTGCTAGTGGGGTGGAGACAGGGACAGATACGCAGTATTTT. This translates into CSASGVETGTDTQYF.

This chain uses TRBV19 with TRBJ2-1, with 7 bases identical to TRBD2. After removal of 5 bases from V and 7 bases from J, the junction contained 5 bases not matched to a gene. CDR3 length: 13 amino acids. Per the germline V gene, CDR1 is LNHDA and CDR2 is SQIVND (reference sequence). The CDR3 DNA reads TGTGCCAGTAGTCCCTCGGGGGGAAATGAGCAGTTCTTC. Its protein product is CASSPSGGNEQFF.

The chain uses TRBV28 and TRBJ2-1; D may be TRBD2 (6 bases). Per germline, CDR1 MDHEN and CDR2 SYDVKM. V was shortened by 6 bases and J by 3 bases, with 18 bases between the two germline ends. The CDR3 is made up of 16 amino acids. CDR3: CASSPPGRGDYNEQFF. The CDR3 DNA is TGTGCCAGCAGCCCCCCCGGGAGAGGCGACTACAATGAGCAGTTCTTC.

The CDR3 DNA reads TGTGCCAGCAGTCCCACTGGGTCTGTCAGACTCTACACCTTC. Translating it yields CASSPTGSVRLYTF. The V gene is TRBV28, the J gene TRBJ1-2; no firm D call. Per the germline V gene, CDR1 is MDHEN and CDR2 is SYDVKM. The ends were cut back, 5 bases at V and 10 bases at J, with 20 bases in the middle. CDR3 length: 14 amino acids.

J is TRBJ1-4 and V is TRBV25-1; 8 bases agree with TRBD1. CDR3 length equals 15 residues. Germline V CDR1 and CDR2: MGHDK, SYGVNS. V gave up 4 bases and J gave up 8 bases; unmatched junction bases: 9. CDR3 residues: CASSGKTGVGEKLFF. DNA for the CDR3: TGTGCCAGCAGTGGGAAGACAGGGGTTGGGGAAAAACTGTTTTTT. The whole variable domain, remainder taken from reference TRBV25-1 and TRBJ1-4, is EADIYQTPRYLVIGTGKKITLECSQTMGHDKMYWYQQDPGMELHLIHYSYGVNSTEKGDLSSESTVSRIRTEHFPLTLESARPSHTSQYLCASSGKTGVGEKLFFGSGTQLSVL.

V is TRBV5-4 and J is TRBJ1-1; 10 bases match TRBD1. The CDR3 consists of 19 residues. V trimming: 9 bases; J trimming: 4 bases; junction bases outside the gene matches: 24. CDR1 is SGHNT, CDR2 YYREEE, per germline (reference sequence). CDR3 protein: CATGGRQGARIGSSTEAFF. DNA for the CDR3: TGTGCCACCGGGGGGAGACAGGGGGCGCGAATTGGGAGTAGCACTGAAGCTTTCTTT. The variable domain in full, completed from reference TRBV5-4 and TRBJ1-1, reads ETGVTQSPTHLIKTRGQQVTLRCSSQSGHNTVSWYQQALGQGPQFIFQYYREEENGRGNFPPRFSGLQFPNYSSELNVNALELDDSALYLCATGGRQGARIGSSTEAFFGQGTRLTVV.

The chain's CDR3 is CASAYFGTEAFF. The CDR3 nucleotides are TGTGCCAGTGCATATTTCGGCACTGAAGCTTTCTTT. The chain combines TRBV19 with TRBJ1-1, with D unclear. Germline values: CDR1 LNHDA, CDR2 SQIVND (reference sequence). The CDR3 runs 12 residues. Trimming stripped 8 bases from V and 4 bases from J, with 11 bases between.

CDR3 sequence (DNA): TGTGCCAGCAGGGGTCCGGGACAGGGGAATCAGCCCCAGCATTTT. This encodes CASRGPGQGNQPQHF. This chain links TRBV27 with TRBJ1-5; 10 bases agree with TRBD1. The V segment lost 6 bases and the J segment 4 bases; nucleotides outside the gene matches: 6. CDR1 is MNHEY and CDR2 is SMNVEV in the germline V gene (reference sequence). This CDR3 comprises 15 residues.

This CDR3 is CASSLRLEYF. In DNA form, the CDR3 reads TGCGCCAGCAGTCTACGGTTGGAGTACTTC. The chain has TRBV23-1 and TRBJ2-7, with no clear D. TRBV23-1 is an open reading frame whose function is uncertain. This CDR3 contains 10 residues. Trimming took off 4 bases at V and 11 bases at J, with 9 bases between the two ends.